The next 20 T cell receptor beta chains were all read from a single sample in a study of T cells in Graves' hyperthyroidism and ophthalmopathy. TCR beta CDR3 sequences were amplified from RNA transcripts. The TCR CDR3 first-round RT-PCR relied on the HTBI primer set. TCRdb reanalysed the multiplex PCR reads using MiXCR and keeps one entry per CDR3 protein. The sample holds hundreds of thousands of distinct CDR3 sequences; 38% are singletons and the top ten take approximately 8.7%. The sequenced sample consisted of blood. These receptors originate from a man younger than 35 with Graves' hyperthyroidism.

The V and J genes are TRBV20-1 and TRBJ1-5; 7 bases agree with TRBD1. The CDR3 length is 15 residues. Per the germline V gene, CDR1 is DFQATT and CDR2 is SNEGSKA (reference sequence). Losses at the gene ends were 3 bases for V and 2 bases for J; bases not matched to a gene: 7. CDR3 sequence reads: CSARRPGGGNQPQHF. CDR3 in DNA: TGCAGTGCTAGGCGTCCAGGGGGTGGCAATCAGCCCCAGCATTTT.

This clonotype showed up just a few times. The chain links TRBV20-1 to TRBJ2-5; 9 bases fit TRBD1. CDR1 is DFQATT and CDR2 is SNEGSKA in the germline V gene (reference sequence). CDR3 length: 14 residues. V lost 6 bases, J lost 4 bases, and 9 bases stayed unmatched. The CDR3 loop reads CSAAQVTGGETQYF. In DNA, the CDR3 is TGCAGTGCCGCCCAAGTGACAGGGGGAGAGACCCAGTACTTC.

This clonotype was seen at least ten times. This chain connects TRBV19 to TRBJ2-7, with 7 bases fitting TRBD1. Trimming removed 5 bases from V and 2 bases from J; junction bases left unmatched: 6. In germline, CDR1 is LNHDA, CDR2 SQIVND (reference sequence). The CDR3 has 14 amino acids. CDR3 sequence (DNA): TGTGCCAGTAGTCCGGGACAGAGTGCCTACGAGCAGTACTTC. Its protein is CASSPGQSAYEQYF.

The chain is built from TRBV7-8 and TRBJ2-7, with a possible D match to TRBD2 (7 bases). Between the trimmed V and J ends, which lost 6 bases and 0 bases, there was a span of 18 bases. The CDR3 spans 16 residues. The germline V gene has CDR1 SGHVS and CDR2 FQNEAQ. The CDR3 DNA reads TGTGCCAGCAGGACTAGCCCTTGGACAGACTCCTACGAGCAGTACTTC. Amino acids: CASRTSPWTDSYEQYF.

This clonotype was counted a few times. The rearrangement joins TRBV6-5 to TRBJ1-1; D is perhaps TRBD1 (6 bases). V was clipped by 5 bases and J by 0 bases, with 19 bases between them. Germline CDR1 is MNHEY and CDR2 is SVGAGI. The CDR3 totals 17 residues. This CDR3 is CASSTPPGHPVNTEAFF. CDR3 sequence (DNA): TGTGCCAGCAGTACTCCTCCGGGACATCCCGTGAACACTGAAGCTTTCTTT.

This clonotype showed up many times. This chain links TRBV19 with TRBJ1-2; TRBD1 might be the D (5 bases). Germline-derived CDR1 and CDR2 are LNHDA and SQIVND (reference sequence). This CDR3 is built from 15 residues. Trimming shortened V by 3 bases and J by 5 bases, and 16 bases separated the two germline ends. The CDR3 DNA reads as TGTGCCAGTAGTATTATGCCGACAAAGGGGTATGGCTACACCTTC. The encoded protein is CASSIMPTKGYGYTF.

This clonotype has ten or more counts. This chain links TRBV2 with TRBJ1-5; D is undetermined. The CDR3 is made up of 15 amino acids. Germline CDR1 is SNHLY and CDR2 is FYNNEI. V lost 4 bases and J lost 1, with 11 bases in between. CDR3 coding DNA: TGTGCCAGCAGTGTTGATGCCTTGAGCAATCAGCCCCAGCATTTT. The encoded protein is CASSVDALSNQPQHF.

J is TRBJ1-1 and V is TRBV7-6; D remains ambiguous. From germline, CDR1 is SGHVS and CDR2 FNYEAQ. This CDR3 contains 14 residues. The V gene lost 3 bases and the J gene lost 3 bases, with 11 bases spanning the gap. CDR3 protein: CASSFRVEDTEAFF. The CDR3 DNA sequence: TGTGCCAGCAGCTTCCGGGTGGAAGACACTGAAGCTTTCTTT.

This clonotype was picked up many times. This chain joins TRBV2 and TRBJ1-2; D may be TRBD1 (6 bases). The CDR3 has 15 amino acids. Trimming cost V 3 bases and J 2 bases, with 13 bases left between them. Germline CDR1 SNHLY, CDR2 FYNNEI. The CDR3 DNA is TGTGCCAGCAGTGAGGATCAGGGGCCCAACTATGGCTACACCTTC. Translation: CASSEDQGPNYGYTF. The full variable domain, with the rest looked up from reference TRBV2 and TRBJ1-2, is EPEVTQTPSHQVTQMGQEVILRCVPISNHLYFYWYRQILGQKVEFLVSFYNNEISEKSEIFDDQFSVERPDGSNFTLKIRSTKLEDSAMYFCASSEDQGPNYGYTFGSGTRLTVV.

As to this clonotype: The junction does not match germline at one end; this may be a read error. This chain links TRBV2 with TRBJ1-1, with D perhaps TRBD1 (5 bases). The CDR3 has 14 amino acids. From germline, CDR1 is SNHLY and CDR2 FYNNEI. CDR3 in amino acids: CASSEAQLGVTASF. CDR3 nucleotides: TGTGCCAGCAGTGAAGCGCAACTTGGGGTGACAGCTTCCTTT.

Concerning this clonotype itself: Because the CDR3's place on the DNA is in doubt, the DNA is left out and the CDR3 is given as listed by TCRdb. The chain's CDR3 is CASSFGTGSGNTICF. The V call is TRBV7-2, the J call TRBJ1-3. The length of the CDR3 is 15 amino acids, counting both ends. CDR1 and CDR2 (germline): SGHTA, FQGNSA.

This clonotype was observed many times. The J gene is TRBJ1-5, the V gene TRBV24-1; the D gene is possibly TRBD1 (5 bases). This CDR3 spans 13 amino acids. Germline CDR1 reads KGHDR; CDR2 reads SFDVKD. Trimming stripped 4 bases from V and 7 bases from J, with 10 bases between. DNA of the CDR3: TGTGCCACCAGTGAAGATGGGGGGCAGCCCCAGCATTTT. It yields the protein CATSEDGGQPQHF.

CDR3 sequence (DNA): TGTGCCAGCAGCTTCCCCCTTGACAAGTTAGGAAACACCATATATTTT. The encoded protein is CASSFPLDKLGNTIYF. The gene calls are TRBV12-3 or TRBV12-4 and TRBJ1-3, with D hard to call. This CDR3 has 16 residues. V lost 6 bases and J lost 4, with 19 bases in between.

This clonotype appeared many times. The gene calls are TRBV5-1 and TRBJ2-6, with no clear D. This CDR3 spans 14 amino acids. Germline CDR1 is SGHRS and CDR2 is YFSETQ. The ends were cut back, 4 bases at V and 2 bases at J, with 7 bases in the middle. CDR3 in DNA: TGCGCCAGCAGCGGGGTGGCTGGGGCCAACGTCCTGACTTTC. Translating it yields CASSGVAGANVLTF.

This clonotype was recorded at least ten times. The chain recombines TRBV7-8 with TRBJ2-5, with TRBD2 identical over 7 bases. This CDR3 contains 13 residues. Losses at the gene ends were 5 bases for V and 3 bases for J; bases not matched to a gene: 3. The germline gives CDR1 SGHVS, CDR2 FQNEAQ. For the CDR3, the DNA is TGTGCCAGCAGCAGAAGCGGGGAAGAGACCCAGTACTTC. Translated: CASSRSGEETQYF.

The chain carries TRBV6-6 and TRBJ2-7; possibly TRBD1 for D (5 bases). The CDR3 totals 13 residues. With 2 bases removed from V and 5 bases from J, the gap between germline ends came to 10 bases. Germline assignment: CDR1 MNHNY and CDR2 SVGAGI (reference sequence). CDR3 in DNA: TGTGCCAGCAGTTACCATAGCAGGGACGAGCAGTACTTC. The encoded protein is CASSYHSRDEQYF.

The J gene is TRBJ2-7, the V gene TRBV29-1; 14 nucleotides agree with TRBD2. This CDR3 comprises 15 residues. Trimming removed 6 bases from V and 7 bases from J; junction bases left unmatched: 11. Germline CDR1 reads SQVTM; CDR2 reads ANQGSEA. DNA for the CDR3: TGCAGCGTGAGAACACCCGGGACTAGCGGGGGAGAGCAGTACTTC. Protein product: CSVRTPGTSGGEQYF.

The CDR3 here is CASSPQREWGAFF. The CDR3 coding sequence is TGTGCCAGCAGCCCTCAAAGAGAATGGGGGGCTTTCTTT. The chain combines TRBV10-3 with TRBJ1-1; a possible D gene is TRBD1 (5 bases). Germline loops: CDR1 ENHRY, CDR2 SYGVKD. Between the trimmed V and J ends, which lost 10 bases and 11 bases, there was a span of 23 bases. The CDR3 covers 13 residues.

The chain employs TRBV7-2 and TRBJ1-1, with D unclear. CDR3 length: 13 amino acids. Germline V gives CDR1 SGHTA, CDR2 FQGNSA. V shed 4 bases and J shed 4 bases, with 10 bases lying between them. CDR3: CASSSVAGTEAFF. The CDR3, as DNA: TGTGCCAGCAGCTCAGTCGCGGGCACTGAAGCTTTCTTT.

A few counts support this clonotype. The chain carries TRBV2 and TRBJ1-6; D ambiguous. The CDR3 spans 15 residues. Per germline, CDR1 SNHLY and CDR2 FYNNEI. Trimming stripped 8 bases from V and 10 bases from J, with 21 bases between. This CDR3 reads CASSLEAGSGSPLHF. The CDR3 nucleotides are TGTGCCAGCTCCCTAGAAGCGGGGTCCGGCTCACCCCTCCACTTT. The full variable domain, with the rest looked up from reference TRBV2 and TRBJ1-6, is EPEVTQTPSHQVTQMGQEVILRCVPISNHLYFYWYRQILGQKVEFLVSFYNNEISEKSEIFDDQFSVERPDGSNFTLKIRSTKLEDSAMYFCASSLEAGSGSPLHFGNGTRLTVT.